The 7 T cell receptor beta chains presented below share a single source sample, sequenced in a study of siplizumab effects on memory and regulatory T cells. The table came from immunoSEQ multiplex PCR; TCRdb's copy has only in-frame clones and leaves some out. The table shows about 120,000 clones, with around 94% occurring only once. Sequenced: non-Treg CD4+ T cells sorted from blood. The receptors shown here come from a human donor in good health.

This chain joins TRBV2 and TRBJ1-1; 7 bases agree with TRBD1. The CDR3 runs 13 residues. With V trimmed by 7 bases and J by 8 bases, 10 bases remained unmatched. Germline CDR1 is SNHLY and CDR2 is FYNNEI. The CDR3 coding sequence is TGTGCCAGCATTGGAAGATGGACAGGAGAAGCTTTCTTT. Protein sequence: CASIGRWTGEAFF.

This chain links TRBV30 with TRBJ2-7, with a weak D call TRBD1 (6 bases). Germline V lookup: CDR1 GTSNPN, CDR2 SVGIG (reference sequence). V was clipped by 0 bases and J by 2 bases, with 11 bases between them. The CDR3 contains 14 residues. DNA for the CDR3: TGTGCCTGGAGTGTAGGCAGGGGACCCTACGAGCAGTACTTC. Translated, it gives CAWSVGRGPYEQYF.

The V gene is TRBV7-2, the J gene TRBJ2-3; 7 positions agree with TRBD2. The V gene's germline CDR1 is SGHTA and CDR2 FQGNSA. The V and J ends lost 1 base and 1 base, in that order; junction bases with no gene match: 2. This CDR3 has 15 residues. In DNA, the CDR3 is TGTGCCAGCAGCTTAGGGACTAGTCGCACAGATACGCAGTATTTT. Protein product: CASSLGTSRTDTQYF. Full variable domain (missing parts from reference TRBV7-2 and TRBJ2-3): GAGVSQSPSNKVTEKGKDVELRCDPISGHTALYWYRQSLGQGLEFLIYFQGNSAPDKSGLPSDRFSAERTGGSVSTLTIQRTQQEDSAVYLCASSLGTSRTDTQYFGPGTRLTVL.

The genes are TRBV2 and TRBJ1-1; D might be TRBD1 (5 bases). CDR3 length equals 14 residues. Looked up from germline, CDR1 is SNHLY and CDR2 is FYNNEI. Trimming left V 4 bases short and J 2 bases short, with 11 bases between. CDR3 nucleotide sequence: TGTGCCAGCAGTGTGGGGAGGGGTAACACTGAAGCTTTCTTT. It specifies CASSVGRGNTEAFF.

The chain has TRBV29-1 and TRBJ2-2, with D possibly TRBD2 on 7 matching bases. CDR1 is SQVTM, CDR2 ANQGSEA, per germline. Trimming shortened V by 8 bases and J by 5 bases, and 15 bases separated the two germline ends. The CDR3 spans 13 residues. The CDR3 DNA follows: TGCAGCACAAGGGGGGGCTCGACCGGGGAGCTGTTTTTT. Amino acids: CSTRGGSTGELFF.

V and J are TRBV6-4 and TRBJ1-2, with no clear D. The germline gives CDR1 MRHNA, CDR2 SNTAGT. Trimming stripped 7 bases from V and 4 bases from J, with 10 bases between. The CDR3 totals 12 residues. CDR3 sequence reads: CASIGLPYGYTF. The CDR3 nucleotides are TGTGCCAGCATCGGACTGCCCTATGGCTACACCTTC.

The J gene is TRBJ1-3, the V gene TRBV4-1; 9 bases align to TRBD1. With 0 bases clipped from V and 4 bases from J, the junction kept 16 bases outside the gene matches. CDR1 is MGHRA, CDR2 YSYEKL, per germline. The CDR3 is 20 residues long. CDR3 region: CASSQDLPGQGTKRGNTIYF. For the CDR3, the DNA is TGCGCCAGCAGCCAAGATCTTCCGGGACAGGGTACCAAGCGGGGAAACACCATATATTTT.